The clone carrying this TCR beta chain has ten or more counts. These data are taken from a study of T-cell memory formation after mild COVID-19. TCRdb recomputed calls from the 5' RACE reads with MiXCR, one row per CDR3 protein. The sample records about 350,000 distinct CDR3 sequences, approximately 15% being singletons. Deletions cut 2 bases from V and 8 bases from J, with 12 bases between. This CDR3 comprises 14 residues. This TCR came from a man aged 18-30 years who had mild COVID-19 (a few samples of this study predate the infection). Cell type and time point are not known. The material sequenced was PBMCs or a T cell subset sorted from them (not recorded which). V usage is TRBV12-3 or TRBV12-4 and J usage is TRBJ1-4, with D possibly TRBD1 on 6 matching bases. For the CDR3, the DNA is TGTGCCAGCAGTTTAATACAGGGAGGAGAAAAACTGTTTTTT. This sequence encodes CASSLIQGGEKLFF.